Given below is one T cell receptor beta chain in context. This CDR3 region has 18 residues. From germline, CDR1 is MDHEN and CDR2 SYDVKM. Between the trimmed V and J ends, which lost 3 bases and 6 bases, there was a span of 24 bases. The TCR beta CDR3 regions underwent amplification from RNA transcripts. The authors performed first-round RT-PCR with HTBI primers and then a second-round multiplex PCR. TCRdb independently ran MiXCR on the multiplex PCR reads; one entry per CDR3 protein. The profile shows about 620,000 distinct CDR3 sequences, 20% to 25% of them singletons. This record belongs to a study of Graves' ophthalmopathy and Graves' hyperthyroidism.

The sequenced material came from peripheral blood. J is TRBJ1-5 and V is TRBV28; D remains unclear. The sequence derives from a woman younger than 30 with stable Graves' hyperthyroidism. Some clones in this sample may be carry-over from other donors' samples. CDR3 loop: CASSFDPTAKQLGQPQHF. The DNA of the CDR3 is TGTGCCAGCAGTTTTGACCCAACCGCCAAACAATTGGGTCAGCCCCAGCATTTT. Combining the CDR3 with reference TRBV28 and TRBJ1-5 gives the whole variable domain DVKVTQSSRYLVKRTGEKVFLECVQDMDHENMFWYRQDPGLGLRLIYFSYDVKMKEKGDIPEGYSVSREKKERFSLILESASTNQTSMYLCASSFDPTAKQLGQPQHFGDGTRLSIL.